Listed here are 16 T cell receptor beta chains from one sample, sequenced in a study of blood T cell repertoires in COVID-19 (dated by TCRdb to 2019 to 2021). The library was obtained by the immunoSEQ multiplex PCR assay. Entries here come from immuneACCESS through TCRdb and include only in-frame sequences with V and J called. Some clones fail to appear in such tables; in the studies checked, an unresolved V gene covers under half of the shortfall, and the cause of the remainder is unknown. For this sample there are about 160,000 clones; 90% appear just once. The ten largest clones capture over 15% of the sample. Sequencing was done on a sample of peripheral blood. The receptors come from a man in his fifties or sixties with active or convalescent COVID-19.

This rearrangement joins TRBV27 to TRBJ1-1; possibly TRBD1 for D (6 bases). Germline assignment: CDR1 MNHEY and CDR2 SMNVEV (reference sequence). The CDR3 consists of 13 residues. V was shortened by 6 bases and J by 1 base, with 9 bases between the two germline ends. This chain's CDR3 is CASRQGRNTEAFF. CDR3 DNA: TGTGCCAGCAGGCAGGGGCGGAACACTGAAGCTTTCTTT.

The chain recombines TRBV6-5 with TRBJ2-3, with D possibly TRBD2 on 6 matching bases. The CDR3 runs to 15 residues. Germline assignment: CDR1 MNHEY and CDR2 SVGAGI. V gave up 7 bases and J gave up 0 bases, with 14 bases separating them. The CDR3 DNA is TGTGCCAGCATGGGGCTAGCGCGAAGCACAGATACGCAGTATTTT. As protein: CASMGLARSTDTQYF.

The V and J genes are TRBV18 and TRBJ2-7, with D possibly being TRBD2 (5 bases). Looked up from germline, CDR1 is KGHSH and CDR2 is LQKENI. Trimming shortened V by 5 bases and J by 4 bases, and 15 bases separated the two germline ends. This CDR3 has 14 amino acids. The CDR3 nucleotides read TGTGCCAGCTCATTGGGAGACCCCTCGTACGAGCAGTACTTC. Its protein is CASSLGDPSYEQYF.

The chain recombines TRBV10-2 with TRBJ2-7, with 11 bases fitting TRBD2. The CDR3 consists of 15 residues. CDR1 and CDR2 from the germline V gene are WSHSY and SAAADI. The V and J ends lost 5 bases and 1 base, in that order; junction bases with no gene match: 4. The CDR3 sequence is CASSTGTSGSYEQYF. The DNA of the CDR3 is TGCGCCAGCAGTACCGGGACTAGCGGTTCCTACGAGCAGTACTTC.

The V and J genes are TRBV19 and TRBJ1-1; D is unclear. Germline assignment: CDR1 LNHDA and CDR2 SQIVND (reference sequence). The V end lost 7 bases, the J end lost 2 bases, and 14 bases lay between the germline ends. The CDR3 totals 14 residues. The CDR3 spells CASTLLPGNTEAFF. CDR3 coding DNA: TGTGCCAGTACCCTGCTTCCAGGTAACACTGAAGCTTTCTTT.

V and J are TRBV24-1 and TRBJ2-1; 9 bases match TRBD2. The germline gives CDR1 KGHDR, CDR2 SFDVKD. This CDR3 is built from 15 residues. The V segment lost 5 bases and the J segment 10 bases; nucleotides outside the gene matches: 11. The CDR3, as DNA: TGTGCCACCAGTGCGACGGCGGGAGGGCCCAGGGAGCAGTTCTTC. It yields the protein CATSATAGGPREQFF.

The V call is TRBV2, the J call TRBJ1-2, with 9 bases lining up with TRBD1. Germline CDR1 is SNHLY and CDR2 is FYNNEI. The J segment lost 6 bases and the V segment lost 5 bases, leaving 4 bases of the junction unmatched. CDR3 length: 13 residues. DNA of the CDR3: TGTGCCAGCAGTTTTGGACAGGGGAATGGCTACACCTTC. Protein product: CASSFGQGNGYTF.

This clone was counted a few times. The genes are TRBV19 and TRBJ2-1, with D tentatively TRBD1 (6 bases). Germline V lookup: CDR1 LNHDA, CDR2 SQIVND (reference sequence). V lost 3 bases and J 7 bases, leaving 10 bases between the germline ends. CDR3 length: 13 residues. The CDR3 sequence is CASSINRANEQFF. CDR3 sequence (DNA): TGTGCCAGTAGTATTAACAGGGCAAATGAGCAGTTCTTC.

CDR3 sequence (DNA): TGTGCCAGCAGCCGGCAGGGGACCCTTGTAGCCAAAAACATTCAGTACTTC. Translated: CASSRQGTLVAKNIQYF. The J gene is TRBJ2-4, the V gene TRBV5-4; D is perhaps TRBD1 (6 bases). The germline V gene has CDR1 SGHNT and CDR2 YYREEE (reference sequence). The V gene lost 4 bases and the J gene lost 0 bases, with 17 bases spanning the gap. The CDR3 is 17 amino acids.

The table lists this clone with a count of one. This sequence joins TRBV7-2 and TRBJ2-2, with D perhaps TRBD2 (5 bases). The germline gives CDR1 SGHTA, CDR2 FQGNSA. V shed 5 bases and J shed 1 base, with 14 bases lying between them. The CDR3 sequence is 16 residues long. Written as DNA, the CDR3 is TGTGCCAGCAGCAATAGGATACTAGGGAACACCGGGGAGCTGTTTTTT. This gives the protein CASSNRILGNTGELFF.

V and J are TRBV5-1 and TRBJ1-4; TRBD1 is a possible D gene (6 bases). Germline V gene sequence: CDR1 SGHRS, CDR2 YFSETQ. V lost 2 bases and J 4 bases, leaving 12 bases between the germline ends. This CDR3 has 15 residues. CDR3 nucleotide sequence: TGCGCCAGCAGCTTCGCGGGGGGCATTAATGAAAAACTGTTTTTT. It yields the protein CASSFAGGINEKLFF.

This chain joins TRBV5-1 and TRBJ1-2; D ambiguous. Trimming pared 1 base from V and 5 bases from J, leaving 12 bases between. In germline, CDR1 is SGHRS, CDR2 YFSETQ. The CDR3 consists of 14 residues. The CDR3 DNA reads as TGCGCCAGCAGCTTGTTCCGGAGTGGGTATGGCTACACCTTC. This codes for CASSLFRSGYGYTF. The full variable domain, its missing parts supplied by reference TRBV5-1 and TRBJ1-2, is KAGVTQTPRYLIKTRGQQVTLSCSPISGHRSVSWYQQTPGQGLQFLFEYFSETQRNKGNFPGRFSGRQFSNSRSEMNVSTLELGDSALYLCASSLFRSGYGYTFGSGTRLTVV.

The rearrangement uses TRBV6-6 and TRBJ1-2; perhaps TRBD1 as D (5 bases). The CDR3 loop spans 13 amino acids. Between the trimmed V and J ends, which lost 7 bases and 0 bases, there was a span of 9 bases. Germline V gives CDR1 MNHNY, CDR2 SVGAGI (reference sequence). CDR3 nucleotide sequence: TGTGCCAGCACCTCGGGGGCTAACTATGGCTACACCTTC. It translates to CASTSGANYGYTF.

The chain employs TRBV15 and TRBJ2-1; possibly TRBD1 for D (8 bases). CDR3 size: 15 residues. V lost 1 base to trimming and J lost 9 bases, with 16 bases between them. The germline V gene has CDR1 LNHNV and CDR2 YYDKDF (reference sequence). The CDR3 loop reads CATSRAYRGGIEQFF. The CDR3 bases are TGTGCCACCAGCAGAGCTTACAGGGGGGGGATTGAGCAGTTCTTC.

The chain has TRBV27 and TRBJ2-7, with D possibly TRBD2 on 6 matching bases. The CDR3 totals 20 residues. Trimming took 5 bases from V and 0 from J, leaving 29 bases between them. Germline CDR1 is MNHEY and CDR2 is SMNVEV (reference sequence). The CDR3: CASSPRPRTDYRSNSYEQYF. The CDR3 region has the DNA TGTGCCAGCAGTCCCCGTCCCCGGACGGACTACAGAAGCAACTCCTACGAGCAGTACTTC.

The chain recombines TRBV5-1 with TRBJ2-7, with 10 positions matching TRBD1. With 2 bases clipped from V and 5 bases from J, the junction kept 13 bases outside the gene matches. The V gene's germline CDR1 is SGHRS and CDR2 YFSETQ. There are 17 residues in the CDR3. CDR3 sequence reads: CASSFTSYRDRGHEQYF. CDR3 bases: TGCGCCAGCAGCTTCACTTCATACCGGGACAGGGGCCACGAGCAGTACTTC. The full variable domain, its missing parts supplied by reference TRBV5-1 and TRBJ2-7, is KAGVTQTPRYLIKTRGQQVTLSCSPISGHRSVSWYQQTPGQGLQFLFEYFSETQRNKGNFPGRFSGRQFSNSRSEMNVSTLELGDSALYLCASSFTSYRDRGHEQYFGPGTRLTVT.